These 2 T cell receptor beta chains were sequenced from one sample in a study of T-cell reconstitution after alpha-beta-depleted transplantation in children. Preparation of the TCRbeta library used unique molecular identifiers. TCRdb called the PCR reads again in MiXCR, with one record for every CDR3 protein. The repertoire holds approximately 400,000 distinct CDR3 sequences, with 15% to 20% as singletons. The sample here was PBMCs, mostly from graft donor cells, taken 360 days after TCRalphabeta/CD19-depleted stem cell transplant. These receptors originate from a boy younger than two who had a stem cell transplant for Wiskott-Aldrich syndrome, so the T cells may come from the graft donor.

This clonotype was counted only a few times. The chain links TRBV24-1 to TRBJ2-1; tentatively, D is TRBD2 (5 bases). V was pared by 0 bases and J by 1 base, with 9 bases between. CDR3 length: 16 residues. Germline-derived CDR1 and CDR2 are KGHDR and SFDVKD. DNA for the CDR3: TGTGCCACCAGTGATTTGAGCGGCAGTTCCTACAATGAGCAGTTCTTC. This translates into CATSDLSGSSYNEQFF.

As DNA, the CDR3 is TGTGCCAGCAGTTACCTAAAGACTAGCGTGGCCAAAAACATTCAGTACTTC. Translation: CASSYLKTSVAKNIQYF. The chain uses TRBV6-5 and TRBJ2-4; TRBD2 matches 8 bases. The CDR3 is 17 residues long. V trimming: 2 bases; J trimming: 1 base; junction bases outside the gene matches: 7. Germline V gene lookup returns CDR1 MNHEY and CDR2 SVGAGI.